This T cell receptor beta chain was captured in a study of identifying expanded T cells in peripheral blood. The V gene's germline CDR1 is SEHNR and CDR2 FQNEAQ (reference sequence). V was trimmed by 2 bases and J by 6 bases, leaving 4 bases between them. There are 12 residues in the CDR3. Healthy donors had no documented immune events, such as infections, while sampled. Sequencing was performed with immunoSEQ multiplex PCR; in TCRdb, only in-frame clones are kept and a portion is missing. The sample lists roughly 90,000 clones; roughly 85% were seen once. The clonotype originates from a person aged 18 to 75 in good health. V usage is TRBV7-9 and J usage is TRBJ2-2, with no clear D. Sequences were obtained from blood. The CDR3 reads CASSLSAGELFF. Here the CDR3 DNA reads TGTGCCAGCAGCTTATCCGCCGGGGAGCTGTTTTTT.